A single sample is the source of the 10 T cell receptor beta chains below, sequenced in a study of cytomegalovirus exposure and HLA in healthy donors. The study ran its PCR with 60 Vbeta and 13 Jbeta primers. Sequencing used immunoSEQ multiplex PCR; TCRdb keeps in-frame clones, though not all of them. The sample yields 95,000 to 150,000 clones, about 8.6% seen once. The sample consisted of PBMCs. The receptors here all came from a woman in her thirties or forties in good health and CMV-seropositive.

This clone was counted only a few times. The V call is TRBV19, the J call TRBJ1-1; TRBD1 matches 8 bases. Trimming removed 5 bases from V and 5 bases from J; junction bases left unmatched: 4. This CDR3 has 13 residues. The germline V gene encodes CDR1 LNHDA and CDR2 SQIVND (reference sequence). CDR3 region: CASSPTGETEAFF. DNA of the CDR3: TGTGCCAGTAGTCCGACAGGGGAGACTGAAGCTTTCTTT.

CDR3 sequence: CASSLEGANTEAFF. The CDR3 coding sequence is TGTGCCAGCAGCTTAGAGGGGGCGAACACTGAAGCTTTCTTT. The genes are TRBV7-8 and TRBJ1-1; 7 nucleotides line up with TRBD1. V shed 1 base, J shed 1 base, and the junction held 0 bases outside the gene matches. Germline assignment: CDR1 SGHVS and CDR2 FQNEAQ. The CDR3 is made up of 14 amino acids.

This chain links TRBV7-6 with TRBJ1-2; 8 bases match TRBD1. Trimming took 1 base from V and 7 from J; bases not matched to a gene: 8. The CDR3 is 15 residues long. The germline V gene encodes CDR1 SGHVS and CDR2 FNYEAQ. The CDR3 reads CASSLDVRGLGGYTF. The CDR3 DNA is TGTGCCAGCAGCTTAGACGTCAGGGGGCTAGGTGGCTACACCTTC.

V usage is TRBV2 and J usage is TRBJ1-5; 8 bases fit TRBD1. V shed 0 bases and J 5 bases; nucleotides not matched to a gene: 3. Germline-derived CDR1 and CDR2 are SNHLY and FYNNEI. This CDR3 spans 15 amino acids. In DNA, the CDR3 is TGTGCCAGCAGTGAAGCGACAGGGGCATATCAGCCCCAGCATTTT. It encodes CASSEATGAYQPQHF.

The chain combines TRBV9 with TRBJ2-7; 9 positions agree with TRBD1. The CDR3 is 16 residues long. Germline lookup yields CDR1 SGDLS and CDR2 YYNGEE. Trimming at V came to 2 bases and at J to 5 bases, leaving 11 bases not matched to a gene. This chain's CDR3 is CASSVNRGPGIDEQYF. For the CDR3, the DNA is TGTGCCAGCAGCGTTAACAGGGGGCCCGGGATTGACGAGCAGTACTTC.

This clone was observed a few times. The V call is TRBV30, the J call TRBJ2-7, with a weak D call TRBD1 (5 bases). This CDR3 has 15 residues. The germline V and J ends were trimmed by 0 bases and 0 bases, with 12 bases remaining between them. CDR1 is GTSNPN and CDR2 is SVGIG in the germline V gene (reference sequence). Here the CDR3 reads CAWSVFPGISYEQYF. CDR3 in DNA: TGTGCCTGGAGTGTATTTCCAGGGATCTCCTACGAGCAGTACTTC.

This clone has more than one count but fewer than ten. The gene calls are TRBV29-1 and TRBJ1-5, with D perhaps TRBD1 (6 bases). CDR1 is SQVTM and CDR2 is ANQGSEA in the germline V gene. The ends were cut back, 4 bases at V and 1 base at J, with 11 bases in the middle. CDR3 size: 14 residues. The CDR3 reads CSVGGGPSNQPQHF. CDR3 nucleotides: TGCAGCGTTGGGGGGGGGCCAAGCAATCAGCCCCAGCATTTT. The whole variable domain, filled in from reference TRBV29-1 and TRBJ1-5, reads SAVISQKPSRDICQRGTSLTIQCQVDSQVTMMFWYRQQPGQSLTLIATANQGSEATYESGFVIDKFPISRPNLTFSTLTVSNMSPEDSSIYLCSVGGGPSNQPQHFGDGTRLSIL.

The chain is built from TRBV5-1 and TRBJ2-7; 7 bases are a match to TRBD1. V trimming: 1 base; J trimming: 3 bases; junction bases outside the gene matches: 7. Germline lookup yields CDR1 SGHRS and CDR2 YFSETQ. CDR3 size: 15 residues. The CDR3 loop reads CASSLRSGGNYEQYF. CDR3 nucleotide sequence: TGCGCCAGCAGCTTGAGGTCAGGGGGAAACTACGAGCAGTACTTC.

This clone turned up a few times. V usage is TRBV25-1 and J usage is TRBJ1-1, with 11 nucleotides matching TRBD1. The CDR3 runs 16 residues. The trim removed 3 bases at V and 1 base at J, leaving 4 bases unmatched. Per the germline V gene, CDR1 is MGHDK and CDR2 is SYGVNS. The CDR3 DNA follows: TGTGCCAGCAGTGACCCCGGACAGGGGGCGAACACTGAAGCTTTCTTT. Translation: CASSDPGQGANTEAFF.

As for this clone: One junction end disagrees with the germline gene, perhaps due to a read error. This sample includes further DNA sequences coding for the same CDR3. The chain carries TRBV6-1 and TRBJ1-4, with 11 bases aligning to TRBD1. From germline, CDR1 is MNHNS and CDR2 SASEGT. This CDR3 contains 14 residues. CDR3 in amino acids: CASRRTGGNEKLFF. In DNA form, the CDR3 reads TGTGCTAGCAGACGGACAGGGGGCAATGAAAAACTGTTTTTT.